This TCR beta chain comes out of a study of T cell responses to AZD1222 COVID-19 vaccine (dated by TCRdb to the early 2020s). As for the study more broadly: TCR sequencing was performed for more than 230 trial participants, of whom roughly 200 were given two doses of AZD1222 and some 26 were given two doses of MenACWY control vaccine. Enrollment into the trials was organized by age into subgroups of 18-55, 56-69 and 70-plus years, and those subgroups contained approximately 150, 30 and 60 TCR-sequenced participants, respectively. What the work shows at the level of the full study, not this receptor alone: Reportedly, almost half of the unique spike-specific TCRs recognized epitopes lying outside the regions that are mutated in the B.1.351 and B.1.1.7 variants. Conclusions about previously exposed vaccinees were limited because only 6 or 7 AZD1222 recipients were SARS-CoV-2 seropositive at baseline. Because no day 14 peak-response samples were available, repertoires were characterized only after the peak T cell response. The 56-69-year group was small, and its depth increase did not reach significance, likely because of low power. After two AZD1222 doses, both the breadth and the depth of spike-specific TCRs were significantly higher than at day 0 and than in MenACWY recipients. Participants were mostly white British, with more females than males. The authors suggested clonal diversity may have been underestimated. The whole spike protein was spanned by vaccine-associated CD4 TCRs, and dominant responses were seen in regions 160-218 and 743-854.

The CDR3 regions of human TCRbeta chains were analyzed by immunosequencing. The authors processed their data as follows. TCRs in the repertoires were compared against a reference library of SARS-CoV-2-specific TCRs that had been generated with the MIRA antigen-specificity platform. Breadth was defined as the fraction of unique TCRs that were SARS-CoV-2-associated. Depth was defined as the fraction of total T cells that were SARS-CoV-2-associated. Using the MIRA data, each spike-specific TCR was mapped to the spike region that the TCR reacts to and placed in a CD4 or CD8 class. Log10-transformed breadth and depth values were compared by one-way ANOVA with Sidak's multiple comparisons tests. Imported from immuneACCESS, the table was reduced by TCRdb to in-frame sequences with V and J called. These copies leave out some clones; in studies compared against another copy, an unresolved V gene accounts for under half, and the cause of the remainder is not known. V, J and clone size derive from that table, while D and trimming were established from the DNA sequence. Present in this sample are more than 110,000 clones, approximately 92% of which were seen just once. The ten top clones hold under 3.5% of the sample.

As to this clone: It lacks a known antigen. No per-base quality is available; no much larger clone lies one base away.

Here V drops 7 bases and J drops 0 bases, and the junction holds 5 bases not matched to any gene. The CDR3 holds 14 amino acids from the cysteine to the phenylalanine. CDR3 DNA only is kept here, 42 bases in frame from base 1. As encoded in the germline V gene, CDR1 is WSHSY while CDR2 is SAAADI. The time point label here, explained by the study, means: about 28 days (+/-7) after the second vaccine dose. AZD1222 recipients with second doses at about 4 weeks or about 12 weeks were pooled, because spike-specific TCR depth and breadth did not differ between schedules. The vaccinee samples were drawn from two UK trials, COV001 and COV002, one of which was a single-blind randomized controlled phase 2/3 trial testing AZD1222 (ChAdOx1 nCoV-19) in healthy adults. Trial participant PBMC samples were collected at day 0 and day 28 after the second dose for TCRbeta chain sequencing.

The source was peripheral blood, collected 28 days after the second AZD1222 dose. The receptor was derived from an adult who received the AZD1222 COVID-19 vaccine. The chain joins TRBV10-2 to TRBJ1-2, with 7 junctional bases fitting TRBD1. The CDR3 loop reads CASTDDRANYGYTF. The nucleotides read TGCGCCAGCACCGACGACAGGGCTAACTATGGCTACACCTTC.